These 12 T cell receptor beta chains share one sample of origin, sequenced in a study of response to subunit inactivated influenza vaccine. TCRdb re-derived calls from the RT-PCR reads in MiXCR, one entry per CDR3 protein. The sample lists approximately 530,000 distinct CDR3 sequences, approximately 7.7% occurring once. This material consisted of PBMCs from blood, taken roughly 24 months after vaccination. The receptors were gathered from a man between 50 and 69 years old who received an inactivated influenza vaccine.

Only a few counts were recorded for this clonotype. The rearrangement uses TRBV9 and TRBJ2-7, with 8 bases matching TRBD2. This CDR3 is built from 15 residues. The V gene's germline CDR1 is SGDLS and CDR2 YYNGEE. Germline trimming cut 0 bases from V and 5 bases from J; bases unmatched to any gene: 7. The CDR3 region is CASSVAPAGAHEQYF. CDR3 DNA sequence: TGTGCCAGCAGCGTAGCTCCAGCGGGAGCGCACGAGCAGTACTTC.

This clonotype was seen at least ten times. The chain carries TRBV7-2 and TRBJ2-1; 8 bases agree with TRBD2. The CDR3 consists of 16 residues. Trimming cost V 0 bases and J 7 bases; bases outside gene matches: 8. CDR1 and CDR2 (germline): SGHTA, FQGNSA. CDR3 nucleotide sequence: TGTGCCAGCAGCTTAGCCCCCGGCGGGGGGTTGAATGAGCAGTTCTTC. As protein: CASSLAPGGGLNEQFF.

V usage is TRBV6-6 and J usage is TRBJ1-2, with unresolved D. From germline, CDR1 is MNHNY and CDR2 SVGAGI (reference sequence). The germline V and J ends were trimmed by 0 bases and 4 bases, with 6 bases remaining between them. The CDR3 contains 13 residues. The CDR3 coding sequence is TGTGCCAGCAGTTACTCGGCTCTCTATGGCTACACCTTC. Translated, it gives CASSYSALYGYTF.

This chain uses TRBV7-2 with TRBJ1-5; the D is unclear. The CDR3 spans 15 residues. Trimming removed 1 base from V and 7 bases from J, with 14 bases in between. Germline values: CDR1 SGHTA, CDR2 FQGNSA. This CDR3 is CASSLGGSGYQPQHF. The CDR3, as DNA: TGTGCCAGCAGCTTAGGTGGGTCGGGGTACCAGCCCCAGCATTTT.

This clonotype came up a few times. The chain carries TRBV5-5 and TRBJ1-2, with 12 bases fitting TRBD1. CDR1 SGHKS and CDR2 YYEKEE come from the germline V gene (reference sequence). The trim removed 4 bases at V and 6 bases at J, leaving 4 bases unmatched. The CDR3 extends over 14 amino acids. CDR3 DNA sequence: TGTGCCAGCAGCCCCGGGACAGGGGGCAATGGCTACACCTTC. The encoded protein is CASSPGTGGNGYTF.

V is TRBV12-3 or TRBV12-4 and J is TRBJ1-5; tentatively, D is TRBD1 (6 bases). This CDR3 comprises 14 residues. Trimming removed 3 bases at V and 3 bases at J, with 9 bases between. The CDR3 protein is CASSFQGSNQPQHF. Here the CDR3 DNA reads TGTGCCAGCAGTTTTCAGGGGTCCAATCAGCCCCAGCATTTT.

The rearrangement uses TRBV7-2 and TRBJ1-2, with a weak D call TRBD1 (5 bases). V lost 5 bases, J lost 7 bases, and 14 bases lay in between. The CDR3 loop spans 13 amino acids. Germline V gene lookup returns CDR1 SGHTA and CDR2 FQGNSA. The CDR3 here is CASSIDRGRGYTF. The CDR3 region has the DNA TGTGCCAGCAGCATAGACAGAGGGCGTGGCTACACCTTC.

Ten or more counts support this clonotype. The rearrangement links TRBV20-1 to TRBJ1-1, with no clear D. V was clipped by 0 bases and J by 0 bases, with 11 bases between them. This CDR3 comprises 15 residues. Germline assignment: CDR1 DFQATT and CDR2 SNEGSKA (reference sequence). The CDR3 is CSAREGTVMNTEAFF. The CDR3 DNA reads TGCAGTGCTAGAGAGGGAACAGTCATGAACACTGAAGCTTTCTTT.

This clonotype has at least ten counts. V usage is TRBV20-1 and J usage is TRBJ2-7; 8 bases match TRBD1. CDR1 is DFQATT, CDR2 SNEGSKA, per germline (reference sequence). This CDR3 comprises 13 residues. V lost 3 bases, J lost 5 bases, and 6 bases stayed unmatched. Here the CDR3 reads CSARTGVRNEQYF. CDR3 nucleotide sequence: TGCAGTGCTAGGACAGGGGTTCGGAACGAGCAGTACTTC.

The sample holds many counts of this clonotype. The V call is TRBV4-1, the J call TRBJ1-4; D not certain. Germline CDR1 MGHRA, CDR2 YSYEKL. V dropped 4 bases and J dropped 8 bases, with 11 bases sitting between them. The CDR3 covers 13 residues. The CDR3 sequence: CASSPAVGEKLFF. In nucleotides, the CDR3 is TGCGCCAGCAGCCCCGCGGTAGGAGAAAAACTGTTTTTT.

The rearrangement uses TRBV4-1 and TRBJ2-3, with 10 bases fitting TRBD2. The CDR3 runs 16 residues. The trim removed 4 bases at V and 0 bases at J, leaving 4 bases unmatched. The germline V gene encodes CDR1 MGHRA and CDR2 YSYEKL. The chain's CDR3 is CASSLTTSGSTDTQYF. CDR3 bases: TGCGCCAGCAGCCTCACGACTAGCGGGAGCACAGATACGCAGTATTTT.

The chain carries TRBV15 and TRBJ2-5; no clear D. Germline assignment: CDR1 LNHNV and CDR2 YYDKDF (reference sequence). This CDR3 has 15 residues. The V end lost 1 base, the J end lost 0 bases, and 9 bases lay between the germline ends. DNA for the CDR3: TGTGCCACCAGCAGAGGTTGGGGAAACCAAGAGACCCAGTACTTC. This gives the protein CATSRGWGNQETQYF.